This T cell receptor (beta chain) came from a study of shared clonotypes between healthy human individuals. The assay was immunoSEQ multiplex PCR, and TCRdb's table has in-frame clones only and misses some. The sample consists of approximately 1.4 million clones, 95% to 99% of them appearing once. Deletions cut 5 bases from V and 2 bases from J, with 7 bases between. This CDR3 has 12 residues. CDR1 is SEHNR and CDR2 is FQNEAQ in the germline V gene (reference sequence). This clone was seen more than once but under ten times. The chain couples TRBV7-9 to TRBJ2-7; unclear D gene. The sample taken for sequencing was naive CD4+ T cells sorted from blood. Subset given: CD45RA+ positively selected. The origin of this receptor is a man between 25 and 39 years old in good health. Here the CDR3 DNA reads TGTGCCAGCAGCCCCAACACCTACGAGCAGTACTTC. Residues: CASSPNTYEQYF.